A selection of T cell receptor beta chains follows, all from one sample in a study of T-cell memory formation after mild COVID-19. MiXCR, applied by TCRdb to the 5' RACE reads, yields one record per CDR3 protein. The data show approximately 300,000 distinct CDR3 sequences, less than 9.5% seen once. Sample: PBMCs or a T cell subset sorted from them (not recorded which). These receptors were obtained from a man younger than 35 who had mild COVID-19 (a few samples of this study predate the infection). Cell type and time point are not known. Both conserved end residues are part of each CDR3. D genes are given only for firm matches. Clone size, where shown, is once, few, many, or a class for clones that have expanded.

j_call cdr3_length clone_size v_call d_call cdr3_nt cdr3_aa
TRBJ1-5 13 few TRBV29-1 - TGCAGCGTAGACACAGGGTTAGGACAGCCCCAGCATTTT CSVDTGLGQPQHF
TRBJ2-2 17 - TRBV7-2 TRBD2 TGTGCCAGCAGCCAGTTTTACGGGGGGGCGCGCACCGGGGAGCTGTTTTTT CASSQFYGGARTGELFF
TRBJ2-6 15 - TRBV6-2/TRBV6-3 - TGTGCCAGCAGTACCAGGAGCTCTGGGGCCAACGTCCTGACTTTC CASSTRSSGANVLTF
TRBJ1-5 18 - TRBV4-2 - TGTGCCAGCAGCCAAGATTTAAGTTCGGTCGGGAGCAATCAGCCCCAGCATTTT CASSQDLSSVGSNQPQHF
TRBJ2-1 14 - TRBV12-3/TRBV12-4 - TGTGCCAGCAGTTTATCCGACCCCTACAATGAGCAGTTCTTC CASSLSDPYNEQFF
TRBJ1-5 16 - TRBV6-1 - TGTGCCAGCAGTGTTCGGGGAGGGGCGAGCAATCAGCCCCAGCATTTT CASSVRGGASNQPQHF
TRBJ1-2 18 - TRBV5-1 TRBD1 TGCGCCAGCAGCTTGGCGACCACGGGACAGGGCCAAGGTCGTGGCTACACCTTC CASSLATTGQGQGRGYTF
TRBJ2-7 13 many TRBV5-1 TRBD1 TGCGCCAGCAGCTTCCAGGACAGGATAGAGCAGTACTTC CASSFQDRIEQYF
TRBJ2-1 14 - TRBV2 - TGTGCCAGCAGTGAATACAGGACCTACAATGAGCAGTTCTTC CASSEYRTYNEQFF
TRBJ2-5 14 - TRBV9 TRBD1 TGTGCCAGCAGCGGGGACAGGGGGAGAGAGACCCAGTACTTC CASSGDRGRETQYF
TRBJ1-1 14 few TRBV18 TRBD1 TGTGCCAGCTCACCCTCCCAACAGGGGACTGAAGCTTTCTTT CASSPSQQGTEAFF
TRBJ2-2 15 few TRBV5-1 - TGCGCCAGCAGCAGAACCAGCGGCTACACCGGGGAGCTGTTTTTT CASSRTSGYTGELFF
TRBJ1-2 19 few TRBV18 - TGTGCCAGCTCACCACTACCCCCGGCAAGAGACCTTTCTAACTATGGCTACACCTTC CASSPLPPARDLSNYGYTF
TRBJ2-3 14 many TRBV20-1 - TGCAGTGCTATAACCAGCGGTTCCACAGATACGCAGTATTTT CSAITSGSTDTQYF
TRBJ2-2 19 few TRBV2 - TGTGCCAGCAGTGAAGCGGGATTCCAGCCGGGGTTGAACACCGGGGAGCTGTTTTTT CASSEAGFQPGLNTGELFF
TRBJ1-6 13 many TRBV30 - TGTGCCTGGAGTGTATACGAGAATTCACCCCTCCACTTT CAWSVYENSPLHF
TRBJ1-1 14 many TRBV4-3 TRBD1 TGCGCCAGCAGCCTCCGGACAGGGGACACTGAAGCTTTCTTT CASSLRTGDTEAFF
TRBJ2-2 17 - TRBV6-5 - TGTGCCAGCAGTTACACCGAGGGGAAGGCGAACACCGGGGAGCTGTTTTTT CASSYTEGKANTGELFF
TRBJ1-6 15 few TRBV28 TRBD1 TGTGCCAGCAGCTCCCCTCCTCAGGGGGATTCACCCCTCCACTTT CASSSPPQGDSPLHF
TRBJ1-5 15 - TRBV19 TRBD1 TGTGCCACCAGGGGGACAGGGGGTTGGAATCAGCCCCAGCATTTT CATRGTGGWNQPQHF
TRBJ1-1 14 - TRBV6-5 - TGTGCCAGCAGTACACCCCGGCGGTTCACTGAAGCTTTCTTT CASSTPRRFTEAFF
TRBJ1-1 13 many TRBV12-3/TRBV12-4 - TGTGCCAGCAGCCTTCGGGGGGCGACTGAAGCTTTCTTT CASSLRGATEAFF